The entry that follows covers one TCR beta chain sequence. Antigen unknown. Time point denoted: patch test 3, about 24 weeks after DPC sensitization. Treatment defined: therapeutic diphenylcyclopropenone sensitization with weekly scalp DPC. This CDR3 comprises 13 residues. V lost 5 bases and J lost 1, with 9 bases in between. Unique molecular identifiers were linked by the library to individual cDNA molecules. TCRdb reprocessed the RACE reads with MiXCR, giving one entry per CDR3 protein. This table has around 200,000 distinct CDR3 sequences, approximately 24% appearing once. This specimen comes from a study of human T cells and chemical hapten exposure. Study information: Sensitization was performed using 2% DPC on an approximately 2 cm by approximately 2 cm upper inner arm skin site. Study-level results: Large CDR3 similarity clusters arose significantly more often from expanded TCRs than from controls. No shift was seen in TCRs above 1 in 1000 frequency with DPC sensitization.

The clonotype comes from a middle-aged woman with alopecia areata. Some clones in this sample may be carry-over from other donors' samples. Sequences were derived from whole blood, sampled in connection with sensitization to the hapten diphenylcyclopropenone (DPC). The J gene is TRBJ2-7, the V gene TRBV12-3 or TRBV12-4, with unresolved D. This CDR3 reads CASSMQESYEQYF. DNA for the CDR3: TGTGCCAGCAGTATGCAGGAATCCTACGAGCAGTACTTC.